The rows below give T cell receptor beta chains drawn from one sample of a study of blood T cell repertoires in COVID-19. The repertoire was sequenced with immunoSEQ multiplex PCR; TCRdb's copy has only in-frame clones and lacks some. The sample has roughly 140,000 clones; 65% to 85% are singletons. Sequencing used peripheral blood. Every receptor here comes from a man aged 55 to 70 with active or convalescent COVID-19. The CDR3 runs from the conserved cysteine through the conserved F or W. A D gene is named only where the DNA matches it firmly. Clone size is not always given. Where it is, it says once, few, many or a class for expanded clones.

cdr3_length d_call clone_size j_call v_call cdr3_aa cdr3_nt
15 TRBD2 NA TRBJ2-7 TRBV5-1 CASSTRLAGAYEQYF TGCGCCAGCAGCACGAGACTAGCGGGAGCCTACGAGCAGTACTTC
16 NA NA TRBJ1-5 TRBV5-6 CASSAGGGAPGRPQHF TGTGCCAGCAGCGCCGGGGGGGGCGCCCCGGGTAGGCCCCAGCATTTT
13 NA many TRBJ2-1 TRBV7-8 CASSLGGRNEQFF TGTGCCAGCAGCTTAGGGGGGCGGAATGAGCAGTTCTTC
14 NA few TRBJ2-7 TRBV5-1 CASSLEVRVNEQYF TGCGCCAGCAGCTTGGAGGTCCGGGTAAACGAGCAGTACTTC
16 NA once TRBJ1-5 TRBV28 CASSVGGRLGSQPQHF TGTGCCAGCAGCGTGGGGGGGCGGCTTGGTTCTCAGCCCCAGCATTTT
14 NA NA TRBJ2-2 TRBV29-1 CSVSFGRNTGELFF TGCAGCGTTTCGTTCGGGAGGAACACCGGGGAGCTGTTTTTT
14 TRBD1 NA TRBJ1-6 TRBV28 CASRPERGHSPLHF TGTGCCAGCCGGCCCGAGAGGGGGCATTCACCCCTCCACTTT
15 TRBD1 NA TRBJ2-5 TRBV5-4 CASSSPDRVGETQYF TGTGCCAGCAGCTCTCCGGACAGGGTGGGAGAGACCCAGTACTTC
15 NA NA TRBJ2-7 TRBV13 CASSPQGGGLYEQYF TGTGCCAGCAGCCCCCAAGGAGGGGGCTTATACGAGCAGTACTTC
11 TRBD1 NA TRBJ1-1 TRBV29-1 CSALTGVEAFF TGCAGCGCCTTGACAGGGGTTGAAGCTTTCTTT
14 NA few TRBJ2-5 TRBV5-4 CASSLGAIQETQYF TGTGCCAGCAGCTTGGGGGCGATTCAAGAGACCCAGTACTTC